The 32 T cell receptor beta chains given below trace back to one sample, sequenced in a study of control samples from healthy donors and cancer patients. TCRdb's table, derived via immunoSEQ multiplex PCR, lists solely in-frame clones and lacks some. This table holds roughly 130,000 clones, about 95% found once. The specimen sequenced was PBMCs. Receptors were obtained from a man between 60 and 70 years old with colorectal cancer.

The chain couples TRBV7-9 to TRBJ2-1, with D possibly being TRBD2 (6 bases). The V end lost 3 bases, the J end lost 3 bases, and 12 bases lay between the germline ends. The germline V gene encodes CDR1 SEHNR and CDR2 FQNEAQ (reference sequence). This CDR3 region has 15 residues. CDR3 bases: TGTGCCAGCAGCTTCGGAGGGGTGAGCTACAATGAGCAGTTCTTC. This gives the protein CASSFGGVSYNEQFF.

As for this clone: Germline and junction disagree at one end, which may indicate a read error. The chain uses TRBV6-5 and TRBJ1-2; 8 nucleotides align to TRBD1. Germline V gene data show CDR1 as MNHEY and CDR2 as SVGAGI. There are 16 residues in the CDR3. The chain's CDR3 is CASSHSQGAGSYGYTF. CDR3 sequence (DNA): TGTGCCAGCAGTCACTCGCAGGGGGCTGGTTCCTATGGCTACACCTTC.

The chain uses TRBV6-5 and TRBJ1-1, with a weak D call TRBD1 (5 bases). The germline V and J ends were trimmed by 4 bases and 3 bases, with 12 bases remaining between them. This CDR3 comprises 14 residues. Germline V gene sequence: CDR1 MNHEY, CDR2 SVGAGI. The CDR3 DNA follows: TGTGCCAGCAGTTGGGACCGGAGGGACACTGAAGCTTTCTTT. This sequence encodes CASSWDRRDTEAFF.

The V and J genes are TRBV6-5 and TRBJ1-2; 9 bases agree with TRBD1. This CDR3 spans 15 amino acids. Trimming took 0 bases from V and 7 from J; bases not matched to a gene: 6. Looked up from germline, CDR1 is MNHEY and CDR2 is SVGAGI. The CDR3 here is CASSYSGQGLFGYTF. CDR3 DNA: TGTGCCAGCAGTTACTCGGGACAGGGTCTTTTTGGCTACACCTTC.

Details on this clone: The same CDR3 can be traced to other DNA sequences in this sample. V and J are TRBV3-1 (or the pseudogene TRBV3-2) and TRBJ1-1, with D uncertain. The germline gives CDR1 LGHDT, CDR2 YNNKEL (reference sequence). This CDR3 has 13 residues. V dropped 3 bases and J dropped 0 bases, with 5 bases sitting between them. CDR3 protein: CASSHGMNTEAFF. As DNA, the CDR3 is TGTGCCAGCAGCCACGGGATGAACACTGAAGCTTTCTTT.

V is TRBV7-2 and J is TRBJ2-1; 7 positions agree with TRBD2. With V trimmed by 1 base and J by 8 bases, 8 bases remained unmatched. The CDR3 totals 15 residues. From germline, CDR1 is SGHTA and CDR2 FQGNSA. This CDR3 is CASSLGAAGYDEQFF. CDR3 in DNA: TGTGCCAGCAGCTTAGGGGCAGCGGGGTATGATGAGCAGTTCTTC.

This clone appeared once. This chain's CDR3 is CSVELQAPRYEQYF. The CDR3 DNA follows: TGCAGCGTCGAATTGCAGGCCCCGCGGTACGAGCAGTACTTC. The rearrangement joins TRBV29-1 to TRBJ2-7; no definite D call. The CDR3 totals 14 residues. V was trimmed by 6 bases and J by 4 bases, leaving 19 bases between them. Per the germline V gene, CDR1 is SQVTM and CDR2 is ANQGSEA.

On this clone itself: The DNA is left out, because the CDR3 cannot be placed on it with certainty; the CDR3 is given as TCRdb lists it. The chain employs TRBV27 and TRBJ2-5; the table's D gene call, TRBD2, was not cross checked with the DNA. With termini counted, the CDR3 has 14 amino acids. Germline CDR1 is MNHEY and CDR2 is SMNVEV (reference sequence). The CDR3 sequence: CASSFGAGGETQYF.

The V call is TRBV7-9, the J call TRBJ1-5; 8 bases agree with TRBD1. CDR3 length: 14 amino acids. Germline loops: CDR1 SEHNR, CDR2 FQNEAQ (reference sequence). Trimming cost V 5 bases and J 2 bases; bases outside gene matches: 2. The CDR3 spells CASSPGQGNQPQHF. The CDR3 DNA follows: TGTGCCAGCAGCCCGGGACAGGGCAATCAGCCCCAGCATTTT.

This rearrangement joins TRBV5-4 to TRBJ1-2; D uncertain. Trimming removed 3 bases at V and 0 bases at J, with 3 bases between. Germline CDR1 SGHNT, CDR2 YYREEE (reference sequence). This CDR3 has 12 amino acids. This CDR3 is CASSSSNYGYTF. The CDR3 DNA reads TGTGCCAGCAGCTCTTCTAACTATGGCTACACCTTC.

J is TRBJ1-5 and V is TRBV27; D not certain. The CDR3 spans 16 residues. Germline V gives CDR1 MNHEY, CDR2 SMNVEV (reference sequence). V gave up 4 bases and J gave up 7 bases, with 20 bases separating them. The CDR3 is CASSSFGRREVQPQHF. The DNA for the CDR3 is TGTGCCAGCAGTTCTTTCGGGCGCCGGGAGGTCCAGCCCCAGCATTTT.

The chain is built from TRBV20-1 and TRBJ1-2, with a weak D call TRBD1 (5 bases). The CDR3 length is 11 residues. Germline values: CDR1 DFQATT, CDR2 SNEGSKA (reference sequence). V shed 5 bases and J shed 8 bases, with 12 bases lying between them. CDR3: CSAEGTWGYTF. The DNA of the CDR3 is TGCAGTGCTGAAGGGACGTGGGGCTACACCTTC.

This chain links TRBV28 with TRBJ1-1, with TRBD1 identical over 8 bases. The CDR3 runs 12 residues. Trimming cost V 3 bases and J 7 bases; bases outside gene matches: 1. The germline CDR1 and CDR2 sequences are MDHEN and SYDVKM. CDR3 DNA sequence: TGTGCCAGCAGTTTTACAGGGGGTGAAGCTTTCTTT. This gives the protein CASSFTGGEAFF.

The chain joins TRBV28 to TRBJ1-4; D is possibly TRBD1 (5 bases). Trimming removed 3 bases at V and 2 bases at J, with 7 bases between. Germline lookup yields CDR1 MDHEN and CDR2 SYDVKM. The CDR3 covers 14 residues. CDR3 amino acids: CASSLAGTNEKLFF. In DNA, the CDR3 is TGTGCCAGCAGTTTGGCAGGGACTAATGAAAAACTGTTTTTT.

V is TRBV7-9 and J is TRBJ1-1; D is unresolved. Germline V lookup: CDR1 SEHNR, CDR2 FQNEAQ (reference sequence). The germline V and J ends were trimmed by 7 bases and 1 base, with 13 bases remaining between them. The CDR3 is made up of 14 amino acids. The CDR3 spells CASTYTHGNTEAFF. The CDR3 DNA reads TGTGCCAGCACCTACACCCACGGGAACACTGAAGCTTTCTTT. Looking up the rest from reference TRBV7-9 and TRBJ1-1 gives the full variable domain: DTGVSQNPRHKITKRGQNVTFRCDPISEHNRLYWYRQTLGQGPEFLTYFQNEAQLEKSRLLSDRFSAERPKGSFSTLEIQRTEQGDSAMYLCASTYTHGNTEAFFGQGTRLTVV.

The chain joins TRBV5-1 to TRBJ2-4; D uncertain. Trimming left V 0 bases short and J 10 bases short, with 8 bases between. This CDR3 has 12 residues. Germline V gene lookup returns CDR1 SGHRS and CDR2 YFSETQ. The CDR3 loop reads CASSLDPGIQYF. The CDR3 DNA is TGCGCCAGCAGCTTGGATCCTGGAATTCAGTACTTC.

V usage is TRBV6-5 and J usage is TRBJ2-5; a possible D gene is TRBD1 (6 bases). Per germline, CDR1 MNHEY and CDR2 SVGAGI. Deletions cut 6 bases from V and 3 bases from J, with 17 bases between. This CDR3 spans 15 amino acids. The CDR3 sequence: CASRGETGAEETQYF. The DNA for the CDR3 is TGTGCCAGCAGGGGAGAGACAGGAGCCGAAGAGACCCAGTACTTC.

The CDR3 nucleotides read TGTGCCAGTACCCCGGGACAGAACTATGGCTACACCTTC. This encodes CASTPGQNYGYTF. The rearrangement uses TRBV19 and TRBJ1-2; 7 bases line up with TRBD1. The trim removed 7 bases at V and 2 bases at J, leaving 4 bases unmatched. CDR3 length equals 13 residues. Germline-derived CDR1 and CDR2 are LNHDA and SQIVND (reference sequence).

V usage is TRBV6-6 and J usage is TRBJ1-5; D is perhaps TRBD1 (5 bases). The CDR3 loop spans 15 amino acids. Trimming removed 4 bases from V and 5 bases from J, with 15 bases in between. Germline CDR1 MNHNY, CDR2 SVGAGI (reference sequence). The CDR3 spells CASSSDRTLHQPQHF. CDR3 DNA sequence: TGTGCCAGCAGTTCCGATAGGACACTCCATCAGCCCCAGCATTTT.

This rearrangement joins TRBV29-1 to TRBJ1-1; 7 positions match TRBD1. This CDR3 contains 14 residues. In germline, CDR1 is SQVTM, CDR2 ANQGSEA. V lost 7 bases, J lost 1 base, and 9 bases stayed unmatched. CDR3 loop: CSAVLTGANTEAFF. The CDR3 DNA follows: TGCAGCGCCGTACTTACAGGGGCGAACACTGAAGCTTTCTTT.

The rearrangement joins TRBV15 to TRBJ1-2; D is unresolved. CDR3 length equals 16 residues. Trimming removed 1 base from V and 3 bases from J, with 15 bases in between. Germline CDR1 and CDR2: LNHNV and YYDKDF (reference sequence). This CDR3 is CATSRAYIAEDYGYTF. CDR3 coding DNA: TGTGCCACCAGCAGAGCGTATATTGCAGAAGACTATGGCTACACCTTC. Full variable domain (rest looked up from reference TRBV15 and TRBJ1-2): DAMVIQNPRYQVTQFGKPVTLSCSQTLNHNVMYWYQQKSSQAPKLLFHYYDKDFNNEADTPDNFQSRRPNTSFCFLDIRSPGLGDTAMYLCATSRAYIAEDYGYTFGSGTRLTVV.

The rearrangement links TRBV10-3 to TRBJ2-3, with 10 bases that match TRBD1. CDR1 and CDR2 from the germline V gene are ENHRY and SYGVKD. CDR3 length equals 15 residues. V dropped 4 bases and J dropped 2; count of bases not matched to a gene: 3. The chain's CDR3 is CAISGGQGTTDTQYF. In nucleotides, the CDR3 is TGTGCCATCAGTGGGGGACAGGGGACCACAGATACGCAGTATTTT.

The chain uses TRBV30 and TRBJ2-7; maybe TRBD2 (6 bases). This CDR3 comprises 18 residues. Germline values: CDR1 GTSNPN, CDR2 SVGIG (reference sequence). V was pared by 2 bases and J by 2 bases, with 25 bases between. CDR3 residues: CAWSPLRETRRRTYEQYF. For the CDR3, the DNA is TGTGCCTGGAGTCCCCTCCGGGAGACGAGGAGACGGACCTACGAGCAGTACTTC.

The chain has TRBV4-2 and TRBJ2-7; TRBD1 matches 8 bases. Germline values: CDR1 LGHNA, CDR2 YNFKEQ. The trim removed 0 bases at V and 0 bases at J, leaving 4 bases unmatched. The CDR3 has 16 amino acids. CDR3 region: CASSQDSGTGSYEQYF. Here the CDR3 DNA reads TGTGCCAGCAGCCAAGATTCGGGGACAGGCTCCTACGAGCAGTACTTC.

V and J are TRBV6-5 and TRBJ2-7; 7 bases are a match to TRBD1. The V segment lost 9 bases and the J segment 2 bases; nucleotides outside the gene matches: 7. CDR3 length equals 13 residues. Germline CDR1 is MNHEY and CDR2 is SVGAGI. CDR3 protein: CASPQGVPYEQYF. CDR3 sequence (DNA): TGTGCCAGTCCGCAGGGGGTCCCCTACGAGCAGTACTTC.

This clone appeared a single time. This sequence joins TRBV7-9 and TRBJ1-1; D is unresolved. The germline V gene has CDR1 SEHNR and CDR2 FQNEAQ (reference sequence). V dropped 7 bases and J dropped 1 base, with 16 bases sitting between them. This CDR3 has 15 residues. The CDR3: CASNYYEGENTEAFF. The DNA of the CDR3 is TGTGCCAGCAACTATTACGAGGGCGAGAACACTGAAGCTTTCTTT.

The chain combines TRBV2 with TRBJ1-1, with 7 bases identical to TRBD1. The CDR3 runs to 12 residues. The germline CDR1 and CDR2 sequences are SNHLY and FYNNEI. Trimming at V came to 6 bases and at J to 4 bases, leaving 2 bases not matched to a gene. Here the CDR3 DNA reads TGTGCCAGCAGCCGGGACAGCACTGAAGCTTTCTTT. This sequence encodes CASSRDSTEAFF.

CDR3 nucleotides: TGTGCCAGCAGCCTTACAGGGTTCACTGAAGCTTTCTTT. Its translation: CASSLTGFTEAFF. The V and J genes are TRBV5-6 and TRBJ1-1; a weak D match, TRBD1 (6 bases). From germline, CDR1 is SGHDT and CDR2 YYEEEE. The CDR3 totals 13 residues. Trimming stripped 4 bases from V and 4 bases from J, with 11 bases between. Combining the CDR3 with reference TRBV5-6 and TRBJ1-1 gives the whole variable domain DAGVTQSPTHLIKTRGQQVTLRCSPKSGHDTVSWYQQALGQGPQFIFQYYEEEERQRGNFPDRFSGHQFPNYSSELNVNALLLGDSALYLCASSLTGFTEAFFGQGTRLTVV.

The CDR3 sequence is CASSFHRGDYGYTF. The DNA of the CDR3 is TGTGCCAGCAGCTTCCACAGGGGAGACTATGGCTACACCTTC. This chain links TRBV7-9 with TRBJ1-2, with 7 bases that match TRBD1. CDR1 SEHNR and CDR2 FQNEAQ come from the germline V gene (reference sequence). The CDR3 consists of 14 residues. Unmatched junction bases numbered 4, after V lost 3 bases and J lost 3 bases.

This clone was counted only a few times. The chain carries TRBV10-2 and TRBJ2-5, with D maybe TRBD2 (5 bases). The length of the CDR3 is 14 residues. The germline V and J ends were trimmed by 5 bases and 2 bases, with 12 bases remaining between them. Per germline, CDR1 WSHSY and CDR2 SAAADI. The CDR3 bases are TGCGCCAGCAGTTACCCCGGGATGCAAGAGACCCAGTACTTC. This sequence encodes CASSYPGMQETQYF.

The CDR3 loop is CASSYGGSGANVLTF. The CDR3 DNA reads as TGTGCCAGCAGTTACGGGGGGTCCGGGGCCAACGTCCTGACTTTC. The chain has TRBV6-5 and TRBJ2-6; a possible D gene is TRBD2 (6 bases). Germline CDR1 MNHEY, CDR2 SVGAGI. Trimming removed 2 bases from V and 4 bases from J, with 9 bases in between. The CDR3 covers 15 residues.

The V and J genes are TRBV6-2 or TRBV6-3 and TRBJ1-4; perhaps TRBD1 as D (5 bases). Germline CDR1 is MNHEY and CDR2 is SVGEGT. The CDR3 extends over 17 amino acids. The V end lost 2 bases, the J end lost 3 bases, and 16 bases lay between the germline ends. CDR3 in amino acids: CASSYKKGREANEKLFF. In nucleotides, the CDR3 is TGTGCCAGCAGTTACAAGAAGGGGCGAGAGGCTAATGAAAAACTGTTTTTT.